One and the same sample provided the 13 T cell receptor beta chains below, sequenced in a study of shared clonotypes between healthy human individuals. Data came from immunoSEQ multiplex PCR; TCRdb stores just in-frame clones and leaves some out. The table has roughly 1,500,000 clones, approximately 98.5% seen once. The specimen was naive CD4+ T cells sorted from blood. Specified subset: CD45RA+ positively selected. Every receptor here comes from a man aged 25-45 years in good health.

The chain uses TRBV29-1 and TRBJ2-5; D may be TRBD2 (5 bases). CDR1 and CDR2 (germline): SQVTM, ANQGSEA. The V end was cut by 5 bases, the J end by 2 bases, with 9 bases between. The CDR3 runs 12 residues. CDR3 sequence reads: CSVRSGQETQYF. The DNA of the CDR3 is TGCAGCGTTCGATCGGGACAAGAGACCCAGTACTTC.

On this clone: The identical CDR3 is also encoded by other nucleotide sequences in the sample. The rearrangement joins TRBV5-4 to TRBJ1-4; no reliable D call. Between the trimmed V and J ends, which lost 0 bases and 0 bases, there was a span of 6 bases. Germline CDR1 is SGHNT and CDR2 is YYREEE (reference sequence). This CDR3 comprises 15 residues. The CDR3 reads CASSLAGSTNEKLFF. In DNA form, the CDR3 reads TGTGCCAGCAGCTTGGCGGGGTCAACTAATGAAAAACTGTTTTTT.

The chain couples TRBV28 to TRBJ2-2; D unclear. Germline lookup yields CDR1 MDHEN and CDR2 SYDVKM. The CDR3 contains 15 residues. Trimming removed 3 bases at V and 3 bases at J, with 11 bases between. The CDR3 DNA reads TGTGCCAGCAGTTTTGATAACAGAGACACCGGGGAGCTGTTTTTT. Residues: CASSFDNRDTGELFF.

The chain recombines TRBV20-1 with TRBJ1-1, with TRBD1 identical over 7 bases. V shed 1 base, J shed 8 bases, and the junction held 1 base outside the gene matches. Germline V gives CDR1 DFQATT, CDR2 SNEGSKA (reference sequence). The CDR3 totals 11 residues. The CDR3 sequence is CSARGDSEAFF. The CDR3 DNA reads TGCAGTGCTAGAGGGGACAGCGAAGCTTTCTTT.

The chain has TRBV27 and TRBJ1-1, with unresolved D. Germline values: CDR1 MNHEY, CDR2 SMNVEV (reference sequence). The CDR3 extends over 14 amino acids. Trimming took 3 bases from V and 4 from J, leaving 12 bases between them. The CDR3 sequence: CASSLTSMSTEAFF. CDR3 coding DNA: TGTGCCAGCAGTTTGACTTCCATGAGCACTGAAGCTTTCTTT.

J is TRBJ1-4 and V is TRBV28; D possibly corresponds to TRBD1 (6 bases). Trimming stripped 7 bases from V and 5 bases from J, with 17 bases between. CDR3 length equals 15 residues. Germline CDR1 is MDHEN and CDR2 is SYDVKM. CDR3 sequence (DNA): TGTGCCAGCACCGCACTCGGGACACAGAATGAAAAACTGTTTTTT. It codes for CASTALGTQNEKLFF. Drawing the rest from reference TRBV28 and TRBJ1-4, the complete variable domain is DVKVTQSSRYLVKRTGEKVFLECVQDMDHENMFWYRQDPGLGLRLIYFSYDVKMKEKGDIPEGYSVSREKKERFSLILESASTNQTSMYLCASTALGTQNEKLFFGSGTQLSVL.

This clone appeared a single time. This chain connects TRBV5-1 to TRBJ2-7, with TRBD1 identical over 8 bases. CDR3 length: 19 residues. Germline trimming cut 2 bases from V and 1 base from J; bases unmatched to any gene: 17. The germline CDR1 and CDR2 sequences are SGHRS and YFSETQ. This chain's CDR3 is CASSFLPDRAAGGSYEQYF. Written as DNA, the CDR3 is TGCGCCAGCAGCTTCTTGCCGGACAGGGCGGCGGGTGGATCCTACGAGCAGTACTTC.

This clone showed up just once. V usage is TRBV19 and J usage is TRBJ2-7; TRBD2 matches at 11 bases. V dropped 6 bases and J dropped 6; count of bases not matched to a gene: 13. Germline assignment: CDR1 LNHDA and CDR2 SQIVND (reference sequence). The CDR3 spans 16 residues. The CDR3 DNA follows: TGTGCCAGTAGGACTAGCGGGACGTTTCCCCCTCGCGAGCAGTACTTC. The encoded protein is CASRTSGTFPPREQYF.

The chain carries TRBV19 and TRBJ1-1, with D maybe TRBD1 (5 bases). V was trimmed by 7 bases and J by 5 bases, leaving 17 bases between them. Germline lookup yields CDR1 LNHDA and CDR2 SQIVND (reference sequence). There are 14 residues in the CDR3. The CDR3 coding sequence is TGTGCCAGTAAGGGGAGACTGACGGGTACTGAAGCTTTCTTT. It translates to CASKGRLTGTEAFF.

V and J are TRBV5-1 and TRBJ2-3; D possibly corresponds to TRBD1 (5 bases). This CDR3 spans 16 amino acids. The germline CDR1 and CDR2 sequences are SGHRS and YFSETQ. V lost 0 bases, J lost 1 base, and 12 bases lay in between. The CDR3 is CASSLAVGARTDTQYF. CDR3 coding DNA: TGCGCCAGCAGCTTGGCGGTTGGGGCCCGCACAGATACGCAGTATTTT.

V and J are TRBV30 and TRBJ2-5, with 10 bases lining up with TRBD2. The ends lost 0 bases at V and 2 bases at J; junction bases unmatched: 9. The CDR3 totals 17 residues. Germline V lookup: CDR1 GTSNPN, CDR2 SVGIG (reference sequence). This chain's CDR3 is CAWSVPPSGSPQETQYF. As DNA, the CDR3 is TGTGCCTGGAGTGTACCTCCTAGCGGGAGCCCTCAAGAGACCCAGTACTTC.

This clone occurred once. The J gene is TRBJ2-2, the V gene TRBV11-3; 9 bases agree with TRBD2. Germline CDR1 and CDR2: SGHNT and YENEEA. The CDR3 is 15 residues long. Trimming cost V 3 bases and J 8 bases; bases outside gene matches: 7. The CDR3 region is CASSLGGRARGELFF. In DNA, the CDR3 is TGTGCCAGCAGCTTGGGCGGGAGGGCCCGGGGGGAGCTGTTTTTT.

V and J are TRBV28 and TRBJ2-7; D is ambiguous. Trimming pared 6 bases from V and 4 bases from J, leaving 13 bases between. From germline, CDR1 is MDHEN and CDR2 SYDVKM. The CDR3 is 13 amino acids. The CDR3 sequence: CASREESFYEQYF. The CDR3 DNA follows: TGTGCCAGCAGAGAAGAGTCATTTTACGAGCAGTACTTC.